Reported below is one T cell receptor (beta chain). Using immunoSEQ multiplex PCR, the repertoire was profiled, and TCRdb retains in-frame clones only, with some absent. The table records tens of thousands of clones, around nine tenths of them present only once. The CDR3 is 15 amino acids. The germline V gene has CDR1 SGDLS and CDR2 YYNGEE. Losses at the gene ends were 4 bases for V and 6 bases for J; bases not matched to a gene: 9. The data derive from a study of chemoradiotherapy in HPV16-positive cancers. Sequenced here: blood, sampled from a patient who underwent chemoradiotherapy. The rearrangement joins TRBV9 to TRBJ1-4, with 7 bases that match TRBD1. This receptor was taken from a human donor with HPV-associated anogenital cancer. CDR3 loop: CASSRGGDSDEKLFF. CDR3 DNA: TGTGCCAGCAGCCGGGGTGGGGACAGTGATGAAAAACTGTTTTTT.